The present entry profiles one TCR beta chain with its context. Its antigen is currently unknown. The CDR3 spans 13 residues. From germline, CDR1 is MDHEN and CDR2 SYDVKM. V lost 6 bases to trimming and J lost 3 bases, with 12 bases between them. The data were taken from a study of T cells in Graves' hyperthyroidism and ophthalmopathy. Study results and limitations: Ophthalmopathy was distinguished from stable hyperthyroidism by 13 V-J signatures.

On the basis of clinical symptoms, serum thyroxine and TRAb, thyroid ultrasound and orbital computed tomography, diagnoses were made. RNA transcripts were the template for amplifying TCR beta CDR3 regions. TCR CDR3 regions were first amplified by RT-PCR with HTBI primers. A single record per CDR3 protein comes from TCRdb applying MiXCR to the multiplex PCR reads. The table records about 480,000 distinct CDR3 sequences, 22% of them present only once. What was sequenced was blood. The rearrangement uses TRBV28 and TRBJ2-7; D is tentatively TRBD1 or TRBD2 (5 bases each). The clonotype was recovered from a woman between 65 and 79 years old with Graves' ophthalmopathy. CDR3 nucleotides: TGTGCCAGCAGGTATAGGGACCGCTACGAGCAGTACTTC. This sequence encodes CASRYRDRYEQYF.